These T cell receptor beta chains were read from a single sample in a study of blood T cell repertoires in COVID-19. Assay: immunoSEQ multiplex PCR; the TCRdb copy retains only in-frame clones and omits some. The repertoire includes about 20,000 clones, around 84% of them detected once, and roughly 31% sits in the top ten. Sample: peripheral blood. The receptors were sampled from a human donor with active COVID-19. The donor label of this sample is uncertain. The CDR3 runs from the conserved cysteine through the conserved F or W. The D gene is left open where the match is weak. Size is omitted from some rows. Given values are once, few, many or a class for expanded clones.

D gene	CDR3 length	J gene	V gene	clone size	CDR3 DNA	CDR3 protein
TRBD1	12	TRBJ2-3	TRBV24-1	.	TGTGCCACCGGGACAGGGGCAGATACGCAGTATTTT	CATGTGADTQYF
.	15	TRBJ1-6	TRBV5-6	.	TGTGCCAGCAGCTTGGGAGGGTATGGATATTCACCCCTCCACTTT	CASSLGGYGYSPLHF
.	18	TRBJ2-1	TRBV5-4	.	TGTGCCAGCAGCTTGGGGTTACGGGACTCCCGTGGTTTGGATGAGCAGTTCTTC	CASSLGLRDSRGLDEQFF
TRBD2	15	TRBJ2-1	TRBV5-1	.	TGCGCCAGCAGGTCGACTAGCGGGGGGCCCAATGAGCAGTTCTTC	CASRSTSGGPNEQFF
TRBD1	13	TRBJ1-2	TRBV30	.	TGTGCCTGGACCCGAGGACAGGGGAATGGCTACACCTTC	CAWTRGQGNGYTF
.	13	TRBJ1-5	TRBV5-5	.	TGTGCCAGCAGCTTACTGGTGAGTCAGCCCCAGCATTTT	CASSLLVSQPQHF
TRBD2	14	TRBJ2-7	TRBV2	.	TGTGCCAGCACTGTTAGGGAGGGGATAGGCGAGCAGTACTTC	CASTVREGIGEQYF
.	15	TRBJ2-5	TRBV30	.	TGTGCCTGGAGTGCCGGGACATCTCATCAAGAGACCCAGTACTTC	CAWSAGTSHQETQYF
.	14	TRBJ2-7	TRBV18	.	TGTGCCAGCTCACCGGGGGCGTCCTCCTACGAGCAGTACTTC	CASSPGASSYEQYF
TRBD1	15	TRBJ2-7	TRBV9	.	TGTGCCAGCAGCGTGACAGGGGGCGCAATCTACGAGCAGTACTTC	CASSVTGGAIYEQYF
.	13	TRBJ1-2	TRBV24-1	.	TGTGCCTCCGCCTCGGGGGCTAACTATGGCTACACCTTC	CASASGANYGYTF
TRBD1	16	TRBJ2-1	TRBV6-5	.	TGTGCCAGCAGTTACTCTGAGACAGGGGGGGGTAATGAGCAGTTCTTC	CASSYSETGGGNEQFF
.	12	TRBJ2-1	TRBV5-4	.	TGTGCCAGCAGCCGATCCTTAGAGTTTCCGTTCTTC	CASSRSLEFPFF
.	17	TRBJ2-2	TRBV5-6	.	TGTGCCAGCAGCTTGGGACCCCCGGGGGCGAACACCGGGGAGCTGTTTTTT	CASSLGPPGANTGELFF
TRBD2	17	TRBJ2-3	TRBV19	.	TGTGCCAGTAGTATAGATCCTAGCGGGGGGGCATCAGATACGCAGTATTTT	CASSIDPSGGASDTQYF
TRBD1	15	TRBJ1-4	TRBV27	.	TGTGCCAGCAGTTTTCACGGGACAGGGAATGAAAAACTGTTTTTT	CASSFHGTGNEKLFF
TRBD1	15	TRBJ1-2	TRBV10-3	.	TGTGCCATCAGTGAGCCGGACAGGGGGACAGATGGCTACACCTTC	CAISEPDRGTDGYTF
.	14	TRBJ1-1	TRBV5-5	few	TGTGCCAGCAGCTCGGGGGAAGGGCACACTGAAGCTTTCTTT	CASSSGEGHTEAFF
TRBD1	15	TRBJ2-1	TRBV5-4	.	TGTGCCAGCAGCCTGGGACAGGGGGCCTACAATGAGCAGTTCTTC	CASSLGQGAYNEQFF
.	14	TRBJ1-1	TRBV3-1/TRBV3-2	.	TGTGCCAGCAGCCAAGGCGGGGTTGGCTCTGAAGCTTTCTTT	CASSQGGVGSEAFF
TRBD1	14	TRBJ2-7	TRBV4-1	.	TGCGCCAGCAGCCAAGAGGGACAGGGTTACGAGCAGTACTTC	CASSQEGQGYEQYF
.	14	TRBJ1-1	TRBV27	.	TGTGCCAGCAGTTTTCATCAGGGTAACACTGAAGCTTTCTTT	CASSFHQGNTEAFF
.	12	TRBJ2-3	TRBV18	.	TGTGCCAGCTCACCAGTCGCAGATACGCAGTATTTT	CASSPVADTQYF
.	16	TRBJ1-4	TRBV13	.	TGTGCCAGCAGCTACCTCAGCGGGGGCGCGAATGAAAAACTGTTTTTT	CASSYLSGGANEKLFF
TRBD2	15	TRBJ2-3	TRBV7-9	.	TGTGCCAGCAGCCTTGCTAGCGGGGGGGCAGATACGCAGTATTTT	CASSLASGGADTQYF
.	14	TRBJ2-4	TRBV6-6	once	TGTGCCAGCAGTTATGGTCAACGAGAGGGCATTCAGTACTTC	CASSYGQREGIQYF
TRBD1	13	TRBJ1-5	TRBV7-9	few	TGTGCCAGCAGCTCGACAGGGGATCAGCCCCAGCATTTT	CASSSTGDQPQHF
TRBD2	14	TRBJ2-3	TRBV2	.	TGTGCCAGCGGACTAGCGGGATGGGCAGATACGCAGTATTTT	CASGLAGWADTQYF
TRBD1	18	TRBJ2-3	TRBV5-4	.	TGTGCCAGCAGCTTGGCCCCTTCGGGGGACAGGGCTACAGATACGCAGTATTTT	CASSLAPSGDRATDTQYF
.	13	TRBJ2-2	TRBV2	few	TGTGCCAGCAACCTAGGGACTACCGGGGAGCTGTTTTTT	CASNLGTTGELFF
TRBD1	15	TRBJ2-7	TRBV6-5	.	TGTGCCAGCAGTACTACCGGGACAGGGTCCTACGAGCAGTACTTC	CASSTTGTGSYEQYF
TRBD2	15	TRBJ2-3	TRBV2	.	TGTGCCAGCAGACCCGGGACTAGCGGAACAGATACGCAGTATTTT	CASRPGTSGTDTQYF
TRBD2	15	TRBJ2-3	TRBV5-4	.	TGTGCCAGCAGCCCCCCAGCGGGGCGCACAGATACGCAGTATTTT	CASSPPAGRTDTQYF
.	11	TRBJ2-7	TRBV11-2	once	TGTGCCAGCAGCCTCTTCCACGAGCAGTACTTC	CASSLFHEQYF
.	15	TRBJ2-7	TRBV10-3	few	TGTGCCATCAGTGAACCCCAGGGGGGTCGGCGCGAGCAGTACTTC	CAISEPQGGRREQYF
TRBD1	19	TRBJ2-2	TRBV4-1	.	TGCGCCAGCAGCCAAGATCGGTTCTCCGGGACAGGGATTGGCGGGGAGCTGTTTTTT	CASSQDRFSGTGIGGELFF
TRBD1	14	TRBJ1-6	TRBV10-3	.	TGTGCCATCAGCGACAGGGGGCTCTCTTCACCCCTCCACTTT	CAISDRGLSSPLHF
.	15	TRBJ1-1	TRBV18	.	TGTGCCAGCTCACCCGGGACATCGATGAACACTGAAGCTTTCTTT	CASSPGTSMNTEAFF
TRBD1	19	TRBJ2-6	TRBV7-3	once	TGTGCCAGCAGCTTTAAATCCCGCCGGACAGGCAGCGCGGCCAACGTCCTGACTTTC	CASSFKSRRTGSAANVLTF
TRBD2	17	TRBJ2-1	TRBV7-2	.	TGTGCCAGCAGCTTAGCCGGACTAGCGGGAGGAATCAATGAGCAGTTCTTC	CASSLAGLAGGINEQFF
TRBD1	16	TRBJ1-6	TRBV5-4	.	TGTGCCAGCAGCTTGGTCGCCCGGGACAGAAATTCACCCCTCCACTTT	CASSLVARDRNSPLHF